These T cell receptor beta chains were read from a single sample in a study of T cell repertoires and HLA-DP antigens. Their recognized antigens are unknown. Sequencing used immunoSEQ multiplex PCR; TCRdb keeps in-frame clones, though not all of them. The table shows about 89,000 clones, with 86% occurring only once. The sequenced material came from CD4+ T cells from PBMCs. Receptor source: a man between 45 and 60 years old in good health and CMV-seronegative. CDR3s include the opening cysteine and the closing phenylalanine or tryptophan. The D gene is left open where the match is weak. Not every row has a clone size; where given, it reads once, few, many or a size class.

length: 10; J: TRBJ2-3; V: TRBV20-1; size: -; D: -; CDR3: CSARENTQYF; DNA: TGCAGTGCTAGAGAAAATACGCAGTATTTT
length: 12; J: TRBJ1-3; V: TRBV7-9; size: -; D: -; CDR3: CASRGTGNTIYF; DNA: TGTGCCAGCAGGGGTACTGGAAACACCATATATTTT
length: 15; J: TRBJ2-1; V: TRBV10-3; size: once; D: TRBD2; CDR3: CAISESGGGYNEQFF; DNA: TGTGCCATCAGTGAGTCGGGCGGGGGGTACAATGAGCAGTTCTTC
length: 15; J: TRBJ1-2; V: TRBV29-1; size: -; D: TRBD1; CDR3: CSVEGAGTGLSGYTF; DNA: TGCAGCGTTGAAGGGGCCGGGACAGGGCTCTCAGGCTACACCTTC
length: 15; J: TRBJ2-1; V: TRBV2; size: -; D: -; CDR3: CASSEGGGFYNEQFF; DNA: TGTGCCAGCAGTGAGGGGGGGGGCTTCTACAATGAGCAGTTCTTC
length: 14; J: TRBJ2-3; V: TRBV12-5; size: -; D: TRBD2; CDR3: CASATSGSTDTQYF; DNA: TGTGCTAGTGCCACTAGCGGAAGCACAGATACGCAGTATTTT
length: 16; J: TRBJ2-7; V: TRBV21-1; size: -; D: -; CDR3: CASSLQGLAVTYEQYF; DNA: TGTGCCAGCAGCTTACAGGGACTAGCGGTTACCTACGAGCAGTACTTC
length: 14; J: TRBJ1-1; V: TRBV5-6; size: -; D: -; CDR3: CASSLGWGDTEAFF; DNA: TGTGCCAGCAGCTTGGGGTGGGGGGACACTGAAGCTTTCTTT
length: 15; J: TRBJ2-4; V: TRBV11-2; size: -; D: -; CDR3: CASSPLLVAKNIQYF; DNA: TGTGCCAGCAGCCCCCTTTTAGTAGCCAAAAACATTCAGTACTTC
length: 15; J: TRBJ1-5; V: TRBV7-9; size: -; D: -; CDR3: CASSLGRGRDQPQHF; DNA: TGTGCCAGCAGCTTGGGCAGGGGAAGGGATCAGCCCCAGCATTTT
length: 14; J: TRBJ2-1; V: TRBV7-2; size: once; D: TRBD2; CDR3: CASSSGLVVDEQFF; DNA: TGTGCCAGCAGCTCGGGACTAGTTGTCGATGAGCAGTTCTTC
length: 17; J: TRBJ2-6; V: TRBV7-2; size: -; D: TRBD1; CDR3: CASSIGTGRSGANVLTF; DNA: TGTGCCAGCAGCATCGGGACAGGGCGCTCTGGGGCCAACGTCCTGACTTTC
length: 15; J: TRBJ1-1; V: TRBV6-5; size: -; D: TRBD1; CDR3: CASSATGDRNTEAFF; DNA: TGTGCCAGCAGCGCTACAGGGGACAGGAACACTGAAGCTTTCTTT
length: 17; J: TRBJ1-5; V: TRBV7-2; size: -; D: -; CDR3: CASSSGPGRLTSQPQHF; DNA: TGTGCCAGCAGCTCAGGACCGGGACGCTTAACTTCCCAGCCCCAGCATTTT
length: 14; J: TRBJ1-5; V: TRBV28; size: -; D: TRBD1; CDR3: CASSSPGGNQPQHF; DNA: TGTGCCAGCAGTTCTCCAGGGGGGAATCAGCCCCAGCATTTT
length: 13; J: TRBJ2-3; V: TRBV5-1; size: -; D: -; CDR3: CASSPLAPDTQYF; DNA: TGCGCCAGCAGCCCCCTGGCACCAGATACGCAGTATTTT
length: 14; J: TRBJ2-4; V: TRBV2; size: few; D: -; CDR3: CASSETFSKNIQYF; DNA: TGTGCCAGCAGTGAGACGTTTAGCAAAAACATTCAGTACTTC
length: 15; J: TRBJ2-4; V: TRBV6-1; size: -; D: TRBD1; CDR3: CAKGQGGIAKNIQYF; DNA: TGTGCCAAAGGACAGGGCGGGATAGCCAAAAACATTCAGTACTTC
length: 17; J: TRBJ2-3; V: TRBV19; size: -; D: TRBD2; CDR3: CASSTRTSGTSTDTQYF; DNA: TGTGCCAGTAGTACAAGGACTAGCGGGACTAGCACAGATACGCAGTATTTT
length: 11; J: TRBJ2-1; V: TRBV6-1; size: -; D: -; CDR3: CASRSNNEQFF; DNA: TGTGCCAGCAGGTCAAACAATGAGCAGTTCTTC
length: 15; J: TRBJ2-7; V: TRBV11-1; size: -; D: TRBD2; CDR3: CASSKPGLAGVEQYF; DNA: TGTGCCAGCAGTAAACCGGGACTAGCGGGAGTTGAGCAGTACTTC
length: 11; J: TRBJ2-7; V: TRBV30; size: -; D: TRBD1; CDR3: CACQGDYEQYF; DNA: TGTGCCTGTCAGGGGGACTACGAGCAGTACTTC
length: 15; J: TRBJ2-3; V: TRBV11-2; size: -; D: -; CDR3: CASSLGRVTTDTQYF; DNA: TGTGCCAGCAGCTTGGGACGGGTAACCACAGATACGCAGTATTTT
length: 13; J: TRBJ2-2; V: TRBV2; size: -; D: -; CDR3: CASSEVVTGELFF; DNA: TGTGCCAGCAGTGAGGTGGTAACCGGGGAGCTGTTTTTT
length: 15; J: TRBJ1-5; V: TRBV9; size: -; D: -; CDR3: CASSVGGAKGQPQHF; DNA: TGTGCCAGCAGCGTAGGGGGAGCCAAGGGGCAGCCCCAGCATTTT
length: 17; J: TRBJ1-3; V: TRBV7-2; size: -; D: TRBD1; CDR3: CASSLVPQGVSGNTIYF; DNA: TGTGCCAGCAGCTTAGTCCCCCAGGGGGTTTCTGGAAACACCATATATTTT
length: 15; J: TRBJ2-7; V: TRBV27; size: -; D: -; CDR3: CASSLIRQSAYEQYF; DNA: TGTGCCAGCAGTTTAATTAGGCAGTCAGCCTACGAGCAGTACTTC
length: 18; J: TRBJ2-3; V: TRBV2; size: -; D: -; CDR3: CASSESGASGGSTDTQYF; DNA: TGTGCCAGCAGTGAAAGCGGCGCGTCAGGGGGGAGCACAGATACGCAGTATTTT
length: 16; J: TRBJ1-5; V: TRBV30; size: -; D: -; CDR3: CAWSVNTGREDQPQHF; DNA: TGTGCCTGGAGCGTTAATACAGGGAGGGAGGATCAGCCCCAGCATTTT
length: 14; J: TRBJ1-4; V: TRBV2; size: -; D: -; CDR3: CASSREGANEKLFF; DNA: TGTGCCAGCAGTCGGGAAGGGGCTAATGAAAAACTGTTTTTT
length: 15; J: TRBJ1-2; V: TRBV6-5; size: -; D: TRBD1; CDR3: CASSKGQGGYYGYTF; DNA: TGTGCCAGCAGTAAAGGACAGGGGGGTTATTATGGCTACACCTTC
length: 14; J: TRBJ2-7; V: TRBV4-3; size: -; D: -; CDR3: CASSQVVGDYEQYF; DNA: TGCGCCAGCAGCCAAGTGGTTGGGGACTACGAGCAGTACTTC
length: 12; J: TRBJ1-1; V: TRBV5-1; size: -; D: -; CDR3: CASSLKGTEAFF; DNA: TGCGCCAGCAGCTTGAAGGGCACTGAAGCTTTCTTT
length: 15; J: TRBJ2-5; V: TRBV18; size: -; D: -; CDR3: CASSPFSSGVETQYF; DNA: TGTGCCAGCTCACCATTTTCTTCAGGGGTGGAGACCCAGTACTTC
length: 13; J: TRBJ1-1; V: TRBV7-9; size: -; D: -; CDR3: CASRRRENTEAFF; DNA: TGTGCCAGCAGGCGAAGGGAGAACACTGAAGCTTTCTTT
length: 19; J: TRBJ2-7; V: TRBV2; size: -; D: -; CDR3: CASSDLGPTGTSSSYEQYF; DNA: TGTGCCAGCAGTGACCTTGGCCCGACCGGGACTTCGAGCTCCTACGAGCAGTACTTC
length: 14; J: TRBJ1-5; V: TRBV7-2; size: few; D: -; CDR3: CASSYKNSNQPQHF; DNA: TGTGCCAGCAGCTACAAAAATAGCAATCAGCCCCAGCATTTT
length: 17; J: TRBJ1-1; V: TRBV19; size: -; D: -; CDR3: CASSPLPRGGVHTEAFF; DNA: TGTGCCAGTAGTCCGCTGCCCAGAGGGGGTGTCCACACTGAAGCTTTCTTT
length: 13; J: TRBJ1-2; V: TRBV9; size: -; D: TRBD1; CDR3: CASSALTGVGYTF; DNA: TGTGCCAGCAGCGCTTTGACAGGGGTTGGCTACACCTTC
length: 15; J: TRBJ2-1; V: TRBV7-9; size: -; D: -; CDR3: CASRRGGSGWDEQFF; DNA: TGTGCCAGCAGAAGAGGAGGGTCGGGGTGGGATGAGCAGTTCTTC
length: 12; J: TRBJ2-1; V: TRBV6-6; size: -; D: -; CDR3: CASSYGYNEQFF; DNA: TGTGCCAGCAGTTACGGTTACAATGAGCAGTTCTTC
length: 17; J: TRBJ2-6; V: TRBV13; size: once; D: TRBD1; CDR3: CASSRQGALSGANVLTF; DNA: TGTGCCAGCAGCAGACAGGGGGCCCTCTCTGGGGCCAACGTCCTGACTTTC
length: 13; J: TRBJ2-3; V: TRBV2; size: -; D: -; CDR3: CATQSPSTDTQYF; DNA: TGTGCCACCCAAAGTCCGAGCACAGATACGCAGTATTTT
length: 14; J: TRBJ2-5; V: TRBV18; size: -; D: TRBD1; CDR3: CASSPPPGGKTQYF; DNA: TGTGCCAGCTCACCACCTCCAGGGGGAAAGACCCAGTACTTC
length: 15; J: TRBJ2-2; V: TRBV19; size: -; D: -; CDR3: CASSTGTANTGELFF; DNA: TGTGCCAGTAGTACCGGGACGGCGAACACCGGGGAGCTGTTTTTT
length: 19; J: TRBJ2-6; V: TRBV4-3; size: -; D: TRBD1; CDR3: CASSQDSPGGYSGANVLTF; DNA: TGCGCCAGCAGCCAAGATAGCCCAGGGGGTTACTCTGGGGCCAACGTCCTGACTTTC
length: 17; J: TRBJ1-1; V: TRBV5-8; size: -; D: -; CDR3: CASSLRRVRNMNTEAFF; DNA: TGTGCCAGCAGCTTGCGCAGGGTCAGAAACATGAACACTGAAGCTTTCTTT